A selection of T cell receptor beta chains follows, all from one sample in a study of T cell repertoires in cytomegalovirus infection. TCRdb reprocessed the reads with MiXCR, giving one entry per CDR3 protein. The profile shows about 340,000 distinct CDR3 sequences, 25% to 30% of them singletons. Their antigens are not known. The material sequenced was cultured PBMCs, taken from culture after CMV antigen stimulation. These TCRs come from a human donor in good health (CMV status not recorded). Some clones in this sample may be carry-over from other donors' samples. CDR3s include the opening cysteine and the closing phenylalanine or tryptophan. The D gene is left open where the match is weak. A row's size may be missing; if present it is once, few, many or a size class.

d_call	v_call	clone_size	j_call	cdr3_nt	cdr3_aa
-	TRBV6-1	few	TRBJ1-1	TGTGCCACCAGATCTGGCGCGGGGACAAACACTGAAGCTTTCTTT	CATRSGAGTNTEAFF
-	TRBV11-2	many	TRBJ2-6	TGTGCCAGCAGCTTAGGGGGATCCGGGGCCAACGTCCTGACTTTC	CASSLGGSGANVLTF
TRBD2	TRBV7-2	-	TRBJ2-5	TGTGCCAGCAGCTCCCCCAGCGCGGGAGCCGAAGAGACCCAGTACTTC	CASSSPSAGAEETQYF
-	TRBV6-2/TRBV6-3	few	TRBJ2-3	TGTGCCAGCAGTTACTCTTCTGCAGACACAGATACGCAGTATTTT	CASSYSSADTDTQYF
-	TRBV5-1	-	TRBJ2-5	TGCGCCAGCTTCACCCGTCAAGAGACCCAGTACTTC	CASFTRQETQYF
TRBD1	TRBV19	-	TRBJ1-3	TGTGCCAGTAGTATCTACGCGACAGGGGGCCTTGGAAACACCATATATTTT	CASSIYATGGLGNTIYF
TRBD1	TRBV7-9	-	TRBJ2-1	TGTGCCAGCAGCTCGGGACAGAACAATGAGCAGTTCTTC	CASSSGQNNEQFF
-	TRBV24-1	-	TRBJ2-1	TGTGCCACCAGTGAAAGTGGCAATGAGCAGTTCTTC	CATSESGNEQFF
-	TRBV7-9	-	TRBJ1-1	TGTGCCAGCAGCTTAGGGCGGACAGCGAACACTGAAGCTTTCTTT	CASSLGRTANTEAFF
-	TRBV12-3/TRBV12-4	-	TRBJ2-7	TGTGCCAGCAGCCAACAGGTTTACGAGCAGTACTTC	CASSQQVYEQYF
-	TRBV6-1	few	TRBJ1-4	TGTGCCAGCAGTGAGGGGGACGGCTGGGAGGAACTGTTTTTT	CASSEGDGWEELFF
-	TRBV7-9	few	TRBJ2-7	TGTGCCAGCAGCTCCGACGTGACCTACGAGCAGTACTTC	CASSSDVTYEQYF
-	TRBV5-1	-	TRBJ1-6	TGCGCCAGCAGCTTGGATGGGCGGGGAACCTCTAATTCACCCCTCCACTTT	CASSLDGRGTSNSPLHF
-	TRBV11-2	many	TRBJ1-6	TGTGCCAGCAGCTTAGAGAACAGAAATTCACCCCTCCACTTT	CASSLENRNSPLHF
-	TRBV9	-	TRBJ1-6	TGTGCCAGCATCCCCCCGGGGCAGGGTAAGAAAAATTCACCCCTCCACTTT	CASIPPGQGKKNSPLHF
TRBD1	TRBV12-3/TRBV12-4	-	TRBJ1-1	TGTGCCAGCAGGCCTAGACAGGGTGGGGCCCCTGAAGCTTTCTTT	CASRPRQGGAPEAFF
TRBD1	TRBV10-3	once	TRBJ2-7	TGTGCCATCAGTGAATCCGGGACAGGGGCTTACGAGCAGTACTTC	CAISESGTGAYEQYF
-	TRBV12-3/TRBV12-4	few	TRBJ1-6	TGTGCCAGCAGCTTCGGACAGATCTCCTATAATTCACCCCTCCACTTT	CASSFGQISYNSPLHF
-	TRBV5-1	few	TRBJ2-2	TGCGCCAGCAGCCTACTAATAGGGACCACCGGGGAGCTGTTTTTT	CASSLLIGTTGELFF
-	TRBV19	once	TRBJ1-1	TGTGCCACCTCCGGGACATTGAACACTGAAGCTTTCTTT	CATSGTLNTEAFF
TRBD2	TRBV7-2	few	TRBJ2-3	TGTGCCAGCAGTTTAGGGGTGACTAGCGGGTCGGATTTCACAGATACGCAGTATTTT	CASSLGVTSGSDFTDTQYF
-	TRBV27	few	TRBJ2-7	TGTGCCAGCAGTCCCCGGGGAAACTCCTACGAGCAGTACTTC	CASSPRGNSYEQYF
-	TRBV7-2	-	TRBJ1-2	TGTGCCAGCACCTCCACGGGGTATGGCTACACCTTC	CASTSTGYGYTF
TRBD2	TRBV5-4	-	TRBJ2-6	TGTGCCAGCAGCCCGCGGACTAGCGGGGGGGGACGGGGGGCCAACGTCCTGACTTTC	CASSPRTSGGGRGANVLTF
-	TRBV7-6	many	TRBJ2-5	TGTGCCAGCAGCTGGGGATTGCAAGAGACCCAGTACTTC	CASSWGLQETQYF
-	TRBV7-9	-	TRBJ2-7	TGTGCCAGCAGCTCAGGGGGGAACTCTCCCTACGAGCAGTACTTC	CASSSGGNSPYEQYF
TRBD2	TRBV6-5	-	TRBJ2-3	TGTGCCAGTGGACTAGCGGGGACTAGCACAGATACGCAGTATTTT	CASGLAGTSTDTQYF
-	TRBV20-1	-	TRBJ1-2	TGCAGTGCTAGAGTCCAGGCAGGGTTCCTCGGCTACACCTTC	CSARVQAGFLGYTF
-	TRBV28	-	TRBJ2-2	TGTGCCAGCAGTCCCTGGGGGACCGGGGAGCTGTTTTTT	CASSPWGTGELFF
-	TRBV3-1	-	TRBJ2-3	TGTGCCAGCAGCCATGTCCGGGACTCCTCAGGGACGCAGTATTTT	CASSHVRDSSGTQYF
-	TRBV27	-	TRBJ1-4	TGTGCCAGCAGTTCCTCGGGAAATGGACTGTTTTTT	CASSSSGNGLFF
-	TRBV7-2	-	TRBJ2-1	TGTGCCAGCAGTCGACAAGGTGGCTACCCCTACAATGAGCAGTTCTTC	CASSRQGGYPYNEQFF
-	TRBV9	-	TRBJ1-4	TGTGCCAGCAGTCGCTCGGGACATGAAAAACTGTTTTTT	CASSRSGHEKLFF
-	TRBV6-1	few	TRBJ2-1	TGTGCCAGCAGTGATAGACTAGGGGGTAAAAATGAGCAGTTCTTC	CASSDRLGGKNEQFF
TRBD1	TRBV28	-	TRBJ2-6	TGTGCCAGCAGCATCCCGGGACAGGGAGTTTCTGGGGCCAACGTCCTGACTTTC	CASSIPGQGVSGANVLTF
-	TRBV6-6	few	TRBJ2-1	TGTGCCAGCAGTTACTCAGGAGCGGTTAGCTCCTACAATGAGCAGTTCTTC	CASSYSGAVSSYNEQFF
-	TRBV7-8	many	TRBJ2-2	TGTGCCAGCAGCGCAATGGCGGGGACCACCGGGGAGCTGTTTTTT	CASSAMAGTTGELFF
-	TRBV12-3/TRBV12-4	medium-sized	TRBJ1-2	TGTGCCAGCAGGCTCTATGATATTGGTCGTCGGAGCTATGGCTACACCTTC	CASRLYDIGRRSYGYTF
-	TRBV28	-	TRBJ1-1	TGTGCCAGCAGTTCCTATCCGGTGGAGAACACTGAAGCTTTCTTT	CASSSYPVENTEAFF
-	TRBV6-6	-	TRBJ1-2	TGTGCCAGCAGTTACTCGAGTAAGCCCGGGGGCGGCTACACCTTC	CASSYSSKPGGGYTF
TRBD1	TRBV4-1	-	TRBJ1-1	TGCGCCAGGGGGACAGGGGACATGAACATGAACACTGAAGCTTTCTTT	CARGTGDMNMNTEAFF
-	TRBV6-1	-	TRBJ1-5	TGTGCCAGCCTCGAAGTGGCAAAGCAGCCCCAGCATTTT	CASLEVAKQPQHF
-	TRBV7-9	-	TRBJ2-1	TGTGCCAGCAGCTGGGGGGTGAGCTCCTACAATGAGCAGTTCTTC	CASSWGVSSYNEQFF
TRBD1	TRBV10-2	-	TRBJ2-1	TGCGCCAGCAGTGGGGAACAGGGGGCTTACGGTGAGCAGTTCTTC	CASSGEQGAYGEQFF
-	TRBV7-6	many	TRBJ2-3	TGTGCCAGCAGCCCGACTAGAGGCCTAACAGATACGCAGTATTTT	CASSPTRGLTDTQYF
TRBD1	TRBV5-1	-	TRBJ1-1	TGCGCCAGCAGCCTGCGGACAGGGGGACAAGGGTACACTGAAGCTTTCTTT	CASSLRTGGQGYTEAFF
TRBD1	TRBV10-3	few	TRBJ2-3	TGTGCCATCAGTGAGCCCGGACAGGGGTATGGAGATACGCAGTATTTT	CAISEPGQGYGDTQYF
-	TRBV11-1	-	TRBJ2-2	TGTGCCAGCAGCTTAGCTTTTAACACCGGGGAGCTGTTTTTT	CASSLAFNTGELFF
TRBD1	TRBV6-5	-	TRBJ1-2	TGTGCCAGCAGTCAGGGACAGGTCAACTATGGCTACACCTTC	CASSQGQVNYGYTF
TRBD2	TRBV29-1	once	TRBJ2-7	TGCAGCGCTCGGACTAGCGGGATGGCCGAGCAGTACTTC	CSARTSGMAEQYF
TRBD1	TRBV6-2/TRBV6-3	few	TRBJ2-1	TGTGCCAGCAGTTACTCCCACGACAGGGCTTTCAGGAATGAGCAGTTCTTC	CASSYSHDRAFRNEQFF
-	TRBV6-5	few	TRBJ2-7	TGTGCCAGCAGTTACTCCGGGACGGATCATAACGAGCAGTACTTC	CASSYSGTDHNEQYF
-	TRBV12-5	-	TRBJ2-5	TGTGCTAGTGGTCACAGGGTTGGGGAGACCCAGTACTTC	CASGHRVGETQYF
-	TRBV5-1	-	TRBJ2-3	TGCGCCAGCAGCTTGCAGGGGTTCTCCACAGATACGCAGTATTTT	CASSLQGFSTDTQYF
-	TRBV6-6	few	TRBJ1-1	TGTGCCAGCGTAGGGCGTAGGAACACTGAAGCTTTCTTT	CASVGRRNTEAFF
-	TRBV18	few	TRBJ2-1	TGTGCCAGCTCACCACCGGGCAGCAATGAGCAGTTCTTC	CASSPPGSNEQFF
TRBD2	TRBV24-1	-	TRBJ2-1	TGTGCCACCAGTGGACCCACAACTCTGACTAGCGGGAGTAATAATGAGCAGTTCTTC	CATSGPTTLTSGSNNEQFF
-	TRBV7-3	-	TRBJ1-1	TGTGCCAGCAGCAAGGGGTACCAAGGAATGAACACTGAAGCTTTCTTT	CASSKGYQGMNTEAFF
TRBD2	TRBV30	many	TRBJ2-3	TGTGCCTGGAGGAGACTAGCGGCAAACACAGATACGCAGTATTTT	CAWRRLAANTDTQYF